A single sample gave rise to the 13 T cell receptor beta chains below, sequenced in a study of shared clonotypes between healthy human individuals. The table came from immunoSEQ multiplex PCR; TCRdb's copy has only in-frame clones and leaves some out. The sample lists 1.5 million to 1.9 million clones, around 98% seen once, with 0.4% to 0.55% in the top ten. Specimen: naive CD4+ T cells sorted from blood. Subset: CD45RA+ positively selected. All receptors come from a man in his thirties or forties in good health.

The chain carries TRBV28 and TRBJ2-1, with D unresolved. Germline V gene data show CDR1 as MDHEN and CDR2 as SYDVKM. The CDR3 consists of 14 residues. V gave up 3 bases and J gave up 6 bases, with 12 bases separating them. The CDR3 region is CASSFGGSANEQFF. The CDR3 DNA follows: TGTGCCAGCAGTTTTGGTGGGTCCGCCAATGAGCAGTTCTTC.

The V and J genes are TRBV30 and TRBJ1-2; 7 nucleotides match TRBD1. CDR1 and CDR2 from the germline V gene are GTSNPN and SVGIG (reference sequence). The J segment lost 3 bases and the V segment lost 5 bases, leaving 12 bases of the junction unmatched. The CDR3 is made up of 15 amino acids. The DNA for the CDR3 is TGTGCCTGGGACAGGGTGGTAAACCGGGACTATGGCTACACCTTC. Translating gives CAWDRVVNRDYGYTF.

The V gene is TRBV18, the J gene TRBJ2-5, with TRBD1 identical over 8 bases. CDR3 length equals 16 residues. The V segment lost 0 bases and the J segment 2 bases; nucleotides outside the gene matches: 5. Per the germline V gene, CDR1 is KGHSH and CDR2 is LQKENI. This chain's CDR3 is CASSPPNRGVQETQYF. The CDR3 bases are TGTGCCAGCTCACCACCGAACAGGGGGGTACAAGAGACCCAGTACTTC.

This clone appeared a single time. The chain uses TRBV15 and TRBJ2-7; 8 bases map to TRBD2. J gave up 0 bases and V 8 bases, and 6 bases lay outside the gene matches. CDR1 is LNHNV, CDR2 YYDKDF, per germline (reference sequence). The CDR3 covers 14 residues. The DNA for the CDR3 is TGTGCCACCCGTAGCGGGGTGACCTCCTACGAGCAGTACTTC. This codes for CATRSGVTSYEQYF.

This clone is a singleton in its sample. The rearrangement links TRBV6-5 to TRBJ2-7; D assignment may be TRBD1 or TRBD2 (5 bases each). The CDR3 runs 14 residues. Trimming removed 8 bases at V and 7 bases at J, with 21 bases between. Germline values: CDR1 MNHEY, CDR2 SVGAGI. Written as DNA, the CDR3 is TGTGCCAGCCGTACCTTTGGGGGTTCGGAGGAGCAGTACTTC. Encoded protein: CASRTFGGSEEQYF.

This rearrangement joins TRBV18 to TRBJ2-7, with 7 bases that match TRBD2. The J segment lost 3 bases and the V segment lost 1 base, leaving 6 bases of the junction unmatched. The CDR3 is 15 amino acids. CDR1 is KGHSH, CDR2 LQKENI, per germline. The CDR3 loop is CASSPLAGTIYEQYF. DNA for the CDR3: TGTGCCAGCTCACCACTAGCGGGCACCATCTACGAGCAGTACTTC.

The rearrangement links TRBV27 to TRBJ2-1; 9 bases fit TRBD2. CDR1 and CDR2 (germline): MNHEY, SMNVEV (reference sequence). The CDR3 sequence is 17 residues long. V gave up 5 bases and J gave up 4 bases; unmatched junction bases: 12. DNA for the CDR3: TGTGCCAGCAGTAAACATATAGCGGGAGTAAGGTACAATGAGCAGTTCTTC. Protein sequence: CASSKHIAGVRYNEQFF.

Concerning this clone itself: Different DNA sequences within this sample yield the same CDR3. The rearrangement uses TRBV9 and TRBJ2-1; TRBD2 matches at 8 bases. V lost 0 bases to trimming and J lost 2 bases; unmatched junction nucleotides: 1. The V gene's germline CDR1 is SGDLS and CDR2 YYNGEE. This CDR3 contains 15 residues. Written as DNA, the CDR3 is TGTGCCAGCAGCGTAGCGGGGGGGACCTACAATGAGCAGTTCTTC. It encodes CASSVAGGTYNEQFF.

Concerning this clone: Other nucleotide sequences in the sample specify the same CDR3. This rearrangement joins TRBV18 to TRBJ2-7, with a possible D match to TRBD1 (5 bases). The CDR3 runs to 14 residues. The V gene's germline CDR1 is KGHSH and CDR2 LQKENI. V was trimmed by 2 bases and J by 1 base, leaving 9 bases between them. The DNA of the CDR3 is TGTGCCAGCTCACCATCGCAGGGATCCTACGAGCAGTACTTC. It encodes CASSPSQGSYEQYF.

The V call is TRBV5-6, the J call TRBJ1-1, with D possibly matching TRBD1 (5 bases). Trimming pared 4 bases from V and 5 bases from J, leaving 18 bases between. CDR1 SGHDT and CDR2 YYEEEE come from the germline V gene. The CDR3 has 15 residues. CDR3 nucleotides: TGTGCCAGCAGCACCCTATCCGGGGGGTGGACTGAAGCTTTCTTT. Translating it yields CASSTLSGGWTEAFF.

The chain uses TRBV7-2 and TRBJ2-1; D is possibly TRBD2 (6 bases). This CDR3 has 18 residues. V lost 0 bases to trimming and J lost 6 bases, with 21 bases between them. The germline gives CDR1 SGHTA, CDR2 FQGNSA. CDR3 protein: CASSLALRTTSGVNEQFF. The CDR3 DNA reads as TGTGCCAGCAGCTTAGCGCTTAGGACTACCTCGGGGGTCAATGAGCAGTTCTTC. The entire variable domain, with the rest obtained from reference TRBV7-2 and TRBJ2-1, is as follows: GAGVSQSPSNKVTEKGKDVELRCDPISGHTALYWYRQSLGQGLEFLIYFQGNSAPDKSGLPSDRFSAERTGGSVSTLTIQRTQQEDSAVYLCASSLALRTTSGVNEQFFGPGTRLTVL.

The V gene is TRBV5-1, the J gene TRBJ2-3; D is perhaps TRBD2 (6 bases). Trimming took off 0 bases at V and 1 base at J, with 12 bases between the two ends. Germline-derived CDR1 and CDR2 are SGHRS and YFSETQ. CDR3 size: 16 residues. CDR3 sequence reads: CASSLDRRVGTDTQYF. The DNA of the CDR3 is TGCGCCAGCAGCTTGGATCGGAGGGTGGGCACAGATACGCAGTATTTT.

This rearrangement joins TRBV19 to TRBJ2-5; D ambiguous. CDR3 length: 13 residues. Trimming left V 2 bases short and J 4 bases short, with 8 bases between. CDR1 and CDR2 (germline): LNHDA, SQIVND (reference sequence). The CDR3 nucleotides are TGTGCCAGTAGTATAATGGTCGGAGAGACCCAGTACTTC. Translation: CASSIMVGETQYF.